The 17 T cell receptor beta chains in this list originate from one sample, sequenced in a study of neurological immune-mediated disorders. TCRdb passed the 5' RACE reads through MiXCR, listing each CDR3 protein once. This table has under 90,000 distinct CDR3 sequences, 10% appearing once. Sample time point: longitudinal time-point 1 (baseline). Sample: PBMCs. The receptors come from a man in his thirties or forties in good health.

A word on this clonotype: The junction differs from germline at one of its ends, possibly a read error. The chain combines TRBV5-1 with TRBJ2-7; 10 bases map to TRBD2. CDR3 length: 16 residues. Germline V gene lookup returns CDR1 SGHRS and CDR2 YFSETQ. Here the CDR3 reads CASSQTSGLISYEQYF. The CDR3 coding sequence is TGTGCCAGCAGCCAGACTAGCGGGCTTATCTCCTACGAGCAGTACTTC.

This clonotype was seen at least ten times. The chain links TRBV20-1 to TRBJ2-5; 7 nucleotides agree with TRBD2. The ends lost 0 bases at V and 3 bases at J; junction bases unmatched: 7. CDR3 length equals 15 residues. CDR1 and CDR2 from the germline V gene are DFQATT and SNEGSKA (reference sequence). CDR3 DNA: TGCAGTGCTAGAGATCCCAGGGCGGGAGAAGAGACCCAGTACTTC. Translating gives CSARDPRAGEETQYF.

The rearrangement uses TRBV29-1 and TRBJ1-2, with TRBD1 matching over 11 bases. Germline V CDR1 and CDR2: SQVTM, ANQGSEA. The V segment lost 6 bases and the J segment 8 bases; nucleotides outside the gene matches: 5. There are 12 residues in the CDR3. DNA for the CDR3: TGCAGCGTGCCCGGGACAGGGGGAGGCTACACCTTC. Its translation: CSVPGTGGGYTF. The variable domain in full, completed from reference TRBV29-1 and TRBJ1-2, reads SAVISQKPSRDICQRGTSLTIQCQVDSQVTMMFWYRQQPGQSLTLIATANQGSEATYESGFVIDKFPISRPNLTFSTLTVSNMSPEDSSIYLCSVPGTGGGYTFGSGTRLTVV.

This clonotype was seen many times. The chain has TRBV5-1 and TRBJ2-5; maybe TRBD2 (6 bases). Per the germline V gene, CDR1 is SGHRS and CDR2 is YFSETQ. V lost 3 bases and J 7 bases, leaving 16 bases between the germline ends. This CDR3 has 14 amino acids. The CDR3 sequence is CASSSWGPEGTQYF. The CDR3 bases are TGCGCCAGCAGCTCATGGGGCCCGGAGGGGACCCAGTACTTC.

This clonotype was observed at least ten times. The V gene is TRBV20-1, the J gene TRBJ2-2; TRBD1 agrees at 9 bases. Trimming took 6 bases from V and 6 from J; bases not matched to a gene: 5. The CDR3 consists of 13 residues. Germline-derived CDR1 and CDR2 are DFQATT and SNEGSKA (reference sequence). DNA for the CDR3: TGCAGTGCCACAGGGGGCTCCGCCGGGGAGCTGTTTTTT. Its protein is CSATGGSAGELFF.

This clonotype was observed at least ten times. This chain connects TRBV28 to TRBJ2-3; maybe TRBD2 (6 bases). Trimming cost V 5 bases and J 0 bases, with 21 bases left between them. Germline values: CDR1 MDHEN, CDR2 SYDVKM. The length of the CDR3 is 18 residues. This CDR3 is CASSPIYGGGSSTDTQYF. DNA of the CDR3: TGTGCCAGCAGTCCTATCTATGGGGGAGGTTCTAGCACAGATACGCAGTATTTT.

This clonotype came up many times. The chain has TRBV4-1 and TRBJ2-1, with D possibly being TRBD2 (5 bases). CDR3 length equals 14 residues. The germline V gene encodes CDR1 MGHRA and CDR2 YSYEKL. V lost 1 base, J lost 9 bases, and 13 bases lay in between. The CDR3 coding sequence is TGCGCCAGCAGCCAAGTCGGAGGTCCACCTGAGCAGTTCTTC. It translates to CASSQVGGPPEQFF.

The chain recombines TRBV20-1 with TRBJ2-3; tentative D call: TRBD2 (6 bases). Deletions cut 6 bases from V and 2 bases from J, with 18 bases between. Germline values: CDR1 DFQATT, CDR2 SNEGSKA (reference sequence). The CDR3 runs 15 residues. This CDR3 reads CSAELTSTLTDTQYF. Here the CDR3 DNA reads TGCAGTGCCGAACTAACTAGCACCCTCACAGATACGCAGTATTTT.

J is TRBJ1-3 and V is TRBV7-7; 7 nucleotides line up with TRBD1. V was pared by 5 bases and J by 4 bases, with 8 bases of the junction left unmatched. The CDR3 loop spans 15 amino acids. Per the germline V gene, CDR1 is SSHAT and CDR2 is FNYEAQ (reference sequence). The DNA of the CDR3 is TGTGCCAGCAGCCCCGGCGGGGGACAGGGAAACACCATATATTTT. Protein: CASSPGGGQGNTIYF.

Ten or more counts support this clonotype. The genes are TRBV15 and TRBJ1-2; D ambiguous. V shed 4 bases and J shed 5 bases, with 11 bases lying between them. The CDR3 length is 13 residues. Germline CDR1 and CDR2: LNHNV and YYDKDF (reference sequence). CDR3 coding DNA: TGTGCCACCAGCAAGGATCAGTTATATGGCTACACCTTC. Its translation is CATSKDQLYGYTF.

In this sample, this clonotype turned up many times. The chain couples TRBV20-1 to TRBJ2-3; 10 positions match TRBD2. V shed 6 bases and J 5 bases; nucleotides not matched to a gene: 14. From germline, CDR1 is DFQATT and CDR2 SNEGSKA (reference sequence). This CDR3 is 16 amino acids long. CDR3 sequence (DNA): TGCAGTGCAGAGCAAGGGTCAGCGGGAGGGTTAGATACGCAGTATTTT. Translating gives CSAEQGSAGGLDTQYF.

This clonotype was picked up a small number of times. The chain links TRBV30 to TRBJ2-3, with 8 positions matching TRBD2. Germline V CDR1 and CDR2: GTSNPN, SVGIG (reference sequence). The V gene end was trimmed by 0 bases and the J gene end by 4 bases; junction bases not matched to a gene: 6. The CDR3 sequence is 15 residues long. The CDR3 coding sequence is TGTGCCTGGAGTGTAGGAGCGGGAGTCCCAGATACGCAGTATTTT. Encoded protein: CAWSVGAGVPDTQYF.

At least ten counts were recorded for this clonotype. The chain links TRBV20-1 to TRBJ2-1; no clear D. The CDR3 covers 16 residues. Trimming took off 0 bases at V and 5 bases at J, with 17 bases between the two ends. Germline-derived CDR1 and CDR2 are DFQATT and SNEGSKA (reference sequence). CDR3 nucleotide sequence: TGCAGTGCTAGAGATCTGGCGACGGCCGGGCACAATGAGCAGTTCTTC. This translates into CSARDLATAGHNEQFF.

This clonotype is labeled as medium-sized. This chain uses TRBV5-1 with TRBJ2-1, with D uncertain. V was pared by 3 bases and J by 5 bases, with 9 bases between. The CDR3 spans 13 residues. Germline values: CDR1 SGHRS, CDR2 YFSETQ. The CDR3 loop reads CASSSSRNNEQFF. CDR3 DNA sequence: TGCGCCAGCAGCTCGTCTAGAAACAATGAGCAGTTCTTC.

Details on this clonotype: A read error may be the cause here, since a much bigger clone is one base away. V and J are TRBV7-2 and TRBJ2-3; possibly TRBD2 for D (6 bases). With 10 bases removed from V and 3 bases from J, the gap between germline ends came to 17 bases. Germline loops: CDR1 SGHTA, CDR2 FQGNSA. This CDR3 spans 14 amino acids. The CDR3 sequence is CANRLGSTTDTQYF. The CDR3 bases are TGTGCCAACAGGCTCGGGAGTACTACAGATACGCAGTATTTT.

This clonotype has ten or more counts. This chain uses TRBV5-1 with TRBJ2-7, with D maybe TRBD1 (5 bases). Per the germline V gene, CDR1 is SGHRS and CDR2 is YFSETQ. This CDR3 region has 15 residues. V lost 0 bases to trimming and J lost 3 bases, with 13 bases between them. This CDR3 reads CASSLEAGMYYEQYF. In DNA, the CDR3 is TGCGCCAGCAGCTTGGAAGCAGGGATGTACTACGAGCAGTACTTC.

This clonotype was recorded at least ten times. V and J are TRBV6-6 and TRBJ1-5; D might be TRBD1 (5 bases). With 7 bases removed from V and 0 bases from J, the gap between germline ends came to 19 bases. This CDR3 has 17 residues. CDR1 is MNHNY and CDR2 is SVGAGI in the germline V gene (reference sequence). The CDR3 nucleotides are TGTGCCAGCACCTCGAGGGGCAGGGAATATAGCAATCAGCCCCAGCATTTT. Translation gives CASTSRGREYSNQPQHF.